This T cell receptor (beta chain) stems from a study of T-cell reconstitution after alpha-beta-depleted transplantation in children. Unique molecular identifiers were built into the TCRbeta library. A single record per CDR3 protein comes from TCRdb applying MiXCR to the PCR reads. This repertoire shows 800,000 to 1,000,000 distinct CDR3 sequences, about 29% found once; its top ten account for under 30%. This clonotype has more than one count but fewer than ten. The antigen remains unidentified. Germline V gene data show CDR1 as SEHNR and CDR2 as FQNEAQ (reference sequence). V was clipped by 2 bases and J by 2 bases; unmatched bases: 6. The CDR3 totals 16 residues. Study findings and constraints: Expanded graft clones, several hundred of them, were reportedly the source of alpha-beta T cells about two months after transplant. The main origin of T-cell counts and diversity one year after transplant was newly produced T cells. At day 60, the high TCRbeta diversity found in some patients originated from recipient T cells and thymic progenitors that had survived.

The chain has TRBV7-9 and TRBJ2-5; 9 positions agree with TRBD2. The source material was PBMCs, mostly from graft donor cells, sampled 360 days after TCRalphabeta/CD19-depleted stem cell transplant. This TCR was sampled from a boy younger than two who had a stem cell transplant for SCID, so the T cells may come from the graft donor. The CDR3 loop reads CASSLFPLAGQETQYF. DNA for the CDR3: TGTGCCAGCAGCTTATTTCCCCTAGCGGGGCAAGAGACCCAGTACTTC.